Below, 28 T cell receptor beta chains from the same sample are listed, as sequenced in a study of Graves' ophthalmopathy and Graves' hyperthyroidism. RNA transcripts were the source from which TCR beta CDR3 regions were amplified. First-round RT-PCR relied on HTBI primers, and a second-round multiplex PCR came next. Using its own MiXCR run on the multiplex PCR reads, TCRdb lists one record per CDR3 protein. Here the sample spans hundreds of thousands of distinct CDR3 sequences, about 20% being singletons. The sequencing sample was made of peripheral blood. Source of these receptors: a woman between 18 and 29 years old with stable Graves' hyperthyroidism. Some clones in this sample may be carry-over from other donors' samples.

The rearrangement links TRBV5-1 to TRBJ2-5, with D possibly being TRBD2 (7 bases). The CDR3 consists of 17 residues. Between the trimmed V and J ends, which lost 3 bases and 1 base, there was a span of 19 bases. The germline gives CDR1 SGHRS, CDR2 YFSETQ. The CDR3 DNA reads TGCGCCAGCAGCTGGAAGCCGGGGGGCGATTTCCAAGAGACCCAGTACTTC. Protein sequence: CASSWKPGGDFQETQYF.

The rearrangement joins TRBV11-2 to TRBJ2-5; 7 bases fit TRBD2. The CDR3 has 15 residues. The trim removed 2 bases at V and 5 bases at J, leaving 8 bases unmatched. From germline, CDR1 is SGHAT and CDR2 FQNNGV. CDR3 in DNA: TGTGCCAGCAGCTTAACCCGTACTAGCGTCGAGACCCAGTACTTC. Amino acid sequence: CASSLTRTSVETQYF.

This chain connects TRBV14 to TRBJ2-2; D is undetermined. The ends were cut back, 2 bases at V and 1 base at J, with 5 bases in the middle. This CDR3 is 14 amino acids long. CDR1 and CDR2 (germline): SGHDN, FVKESK. This chain's CDR3 is CASSQLLNTGELFF. CDR3 coding DNA: TGTGCCAGCAGCCAACTATTGAACACCGGGGAGCTGTTTTTT.

The chain employs TRBV7-9 and TRBJ2-5; no clear D. CDR1 SEHNR and CDR2 FQNEAQ come from the germline V gene (reference sequence). This CDR3 contains 14 residues. V shed 3 bases and J shed 1 base, with 9 bases lying between them. Written as DNA, the CDR3 is TGTGCCAGCAGCTTCACGGTAACCCAAGAGACCCAGTACTTC. Translating gives CASSFTVTQETQYF.

This clonotype was found a few times. The V gene is TRBV19, the J gene TRBJ1-1; D uncertain. V was clipped by 6 bases and J by 9 bases, with 11 bases between them. The V gene's germline CDR1 is LNHDA and CDR2 SQIVND (reference sequence). The CDR3 extends over 11 amino acids. The CDR3 DNA follows: TGTGCCAGTAGAAATCGGGATCAAGCTTTCTTT. Encoded protein: CASRNRDQAFF. The full variable domain, completed using reference TRBV19 and TRBJ1-1, is DGGITQSPKYLFRKEGQNVTLSCEQNLNHDAMYWYRQDPGQGLRLIYYSQIVNDFQKGDIAEGYSVSREKKESFPLTVTSAQKNPTAFYLCASRNRDQAFFGQGTRLTVV.

The table lists this clonotype with many counts. The chain couples TRBV4-1 to TRBJ1-1; 7 bases fit TRBD1. Germline values: CDR1 MGHRA, CDR2 YSYEKL. The CDR3 has 15 residues. V dropped 1 base and J dropped 3; count of bases not matched to a gene: 5. CDR3 DNA: TGCGCCAGCAGCCAAGGACAGGGATTAGACACTGAAGCTTTCTTT. Residues: CASSQGQGLDTEAFF.

There are many counts of this clonotype. The chain has TRBV10-2 and TRBJ1-5, with D perhaps matching TRBD1 (6 bases). The V end was cut by 0 bases, the J end by 8 bases, with 14 bases between. The CDR3 sequence is 15 residues long. Germline V CDR1 and CDR2: WSHSY, SAAADI. The CDR3 nucleotides are TGCGCCAGCAGTGAGTCGATGCAGGGGAAAGAGCCCCAGCATTTT. Amino acid sequence: CASSESMQGKEPQHF.

The table lists this clonotype with many counts. This chain joins TRBV4-3 and TRBJ2-7; D is unclear. The CDR3 is 14 residues long. Per the germline V gene, CDR1 is LGHNA and CDR2 is YSLEER. Trimming removed 0 bases from V and 3 bases from J, with 9 bases in between. The CDR3 coding sequence is TGCGCCAGCAGCCAAGATAACCAGGACTACGAGCAGTACTTC. Translation gives CASSQDNQDYEQYF.

This CDR3 is CASSLGLAYRAYQETQYF. The DNA for the CDR3 is TGTGCCAGCAGTTTAGGTCTAGCTTACAGGGCGTACCAAGAGACCCAGTACTTC. The chain combines TRBV12-3 or TRBV12-4 with TRBJ2-5; weak D call: TRBD1 (6 bases). Trimming took off 1 base at V and 0 bases at J, with 18 bases between the two ends. This CDR3 contains 18 residues.

The chain joins TRBV2 to TRBJ1-1, with D possibly matching TRBD1 (5 bases). This CDR3 is built from 16 residues. Trimming pared 9 bases from V and 2 bases from J, leaving 22 bases between. From germline, CDR1 is SNHLY and CDR2 FYNNEI. The CDR3: CARGTRGTRANTEAFF. CDR3 nucleotide sequence: TGTGCCAGGGGGACTCGGGGGACCAGGGCAAACACTGAAGCTTTCTTT.

The chain uses TRBV13 and TRBJ1-2; D gene ambiguous. CDR1 is PRHDT, CDR2 FYEKMQ, per germline (reference sequence). V was trimmed by 7 bases and J by 3 bases, leaving 36 bases between them. The CDR3 totals 21 residues. The CDR3 loop reads CASTFVPLPTRFVGQDYGYTF. CDR3 nucleotides: TGTGCCAGCACCTTTGTACCTCTCCCGACTCGATTTGTTGGCCAGGACTATGGCTACACCTTC.

There are many counts of this clonotype. This chain uses TRBV5-1 with TRBJ1-1, with a weak D call TRBD1 (5 bases). There are 15 residues in the CDR3. Germline lookup yields CDR1 SGHRS and CDR2 YFSETQ. The V end lost 2 bases, the J end lost 0 bases, and 11 bases lay between the germline ends. The CDR3 DNA sequence: TGCGCCAGCAGCTTCGAGGGGCACATGAACACTGAAGCTTTCTTT. Translated, it gives CASSFEGHMNTEAFF.

This clonotype was seen a handful of times. At one of its ends the junction is not consistent with the germline gene, which may arise from a read error. The chain combines TRBV27 with TRBJ1-5, with 9 bases aligning to TRBD1. The CDR3 has 16 amino acids. The germline CDR1 and CDR2 sequences are MNHEY and SMNVEV (reference sequence). The CDR3 DNA is TGTGCCAGCCAACCCACAGGGGGCTGGGGCAATCAGCCCCGGCATTTT. It encodes CASQPTGGWGNQPRHF.

In this sample, this clonotype turned up a few times. The chain couples TRBV6-1 to TRBJ2-7; unclear D gene. The germline gives CDR1 MNHNS, CDR2 SASEGT. The length of the CDR3 is 11 residues. Trimming pared 6 bases from V and 2 bases from J, leaving 5 bases between. CDR3 loop: CASRQAYEQYF. CDR3 DNA sequence: TGTGCCAGCAGGCAAGCCTACGAGCAGTACTTC.

This clonotype was seen many times. V is TRBV6-5 and J is TRBJ1-1; D uncertain. Deletions cut 0 bases from V and 2 bases from J, with 13 bases between. Looked up from germline, CDR1 is MNHEY and CDR2 is SVGAGI. There are 16 residues in the CDR3. CDR3 region: CASSYSNLRGNTEAFF. The CDR3 region has the DNA TGTGCCAGCAGTTACTCGAATTTACGGGGAAACACTGAAGCTTTCTTT.

This clonotype was detected ten times or more. The chain employs TRBV15 and TRBJ1-2; D is unclear. The CDR3 is 17 residues long. Per the germline V gene, CDR1 is LNHNV and CDR2 is YYDKDF (reference sequence). V lost 0 bases and J 4 bases, leaving 18 bases between the germline ends. The CDR3 DNA follows: TGTGCCACCAGCAGAGATCCGGGGTACACCGCTCGCTATGGCTACACCTTC. Amino acids: CATSRDPGYTARYGYTF.

The chain has TRBV10-3 and TRBJ2-7; no definite D call. Germline V lookup: CDR1 ENHRY, CDR2 SYGVKD. CDR3 length equals 15 residues. Trimming stripped 7 bases from V and 3 bases from J, with 19 bases between. This chain's CDR3 is CAITDATGGIYEQYF. The CDR3 coding sequence is TGTGCCATCACCGATGCTACCGGCGGAATCTACGAGCAGTACTTC.

V gene TRBV4-1 combines with J gene TRBJ1-2; D may be TRBD1 (5 bases). The germline V gene has CDR1 MGHRA and CDR2 YSYEKL. This CDR3 spans 15 amino acids. The ends were cut back, 0 bases at V and 5 bases at J, with 13 bases in the middle. The DNA of the CDR3 is TGCGCCAGCAGCCAAGATCCTAGGGGAGTGTATGGCTACACCTTC. Its translation: CASSQDPRGVYGYTF.

This clonotype occurred a few times. The chain recombines TRBV2 with TRBJ1-3; no clear D gene. Germline CDR1 SNHLY, CDR2 FYNNEI. This CDR3 spans 14 amino acids. V lost 3 bases to trimming and J lost 0 bases, with 6 bases between them. The CDR3 spells CASSDTNSGNTIYF. The CDR3 DNA follows: TGTGCCAGCAGTGACACCAACTCTGGAAACACCATATATTTT.

The chain carries TRBV30 and TRBJ1-1; a possible D gene is TRBD1 (5 bases). Germline values: CDR1 GTSNPN, CDR2 SVGIG (reference sequence). The CDR3 is made up of 14 amino acids. Trimming left V 7 bases short and J 4 bases short, with 19 bases between. CDR3 residues: CALVGMAGRTEAFF. The CDR3 nucleotides are TGTGCCTTGGTAGGTATGGCGGGACGCACTGAAGCTTTCTTT.

This clonotype came up many times. The chain carries TRBV20-1 and TRBJ1-2, with 10 bases matching TRBD1. From germline, CDR1 is DFQATT and CDR2 SNEGSKA (reference sequence). Trimming cost V 4 bases and J 2 bases; bases outside gene matches: 4. The CDR3 contains 14 residues. As DNA, the CDR3 is TGCAGTGCTAAAACGGGACAGGGGAACTATGGCTACACCTTC. This encodes CSAKTGQGNYGYTF.

The rearrangement uses TRBV3-1 and TRBJ2-2; the D gene is possibly TRBD1 (6 bases). CDR3 length equals 15 residues. CDR1 and CDR2 from the germline V gene are LGHDT and YNNKEL (reference sequence). The V end lost 3 bases, the J end lost 5 bases, and 13 bases lay between the germline ends. CDR3 coding DNA: TGTGCCAGCAGCCACACCGGGACATATACCGGGGAGCTGTTTTTT. It translates to CASSHTGTYTGELFF.

V gene TRBV15 combines with J gene TRBJ2-7, with TRBD2 as a possible D gene (6 bases). This CDR3 spans 14 amino acids. Germline lookup yields CDR1 LNHNV and CDR2 YYDKDF (reference sequence). Trimming cost V 3 bases and J 0 bases, with 9 bases left between them. Here the CDR3 reads CATSSETSSYEQYF. In nucleotides, the CDR3 is TGTGCCACCAGCAGCGAGACTAGCTCCTACGAGCAGTACTTC.

This clonotype was seen many times. The junction and the germline gene differ at one end; a read error may be behind it. J is TRBJ1-1 and V is TRBV12-3 or TRBV12-4, with 8 bases fitting TRBD1. CDR3 length equals 15 residues. DNA of the CDR3: TGTGCCAGCAGTTCCCCCGGACAGGGTTACACTGAAGTTTTCTTT. This encodes CASSSPGQGYTEVFF.

At least ten counts were recorded for this clonotype. The rearrangement links TRBV7-6 to TRBJ2-5; possibly TRBD1 for D (6 bases). Looked up from germline, CDR1 is SGHVS and CDR2 is FNYEAQ. V gave up 3 bases and J gave up 3 bases, with 8 bases separating them. This CDR3 contains 13 residues. The CDR3 DNA is TGTGCCAGCAGCTTCAACAGGGAAGAGACCCAGTACTTC. This codes for CASSFNREETQYF.

The chain carries TRBV6-2 or TRBV6-3 and TRBJ2-5, with D perhaps matching TRBD1 (6 bases). Germline values: CDR1 MNHEY, CDR2 SVGEGT. Trimming pared 6 bases from V and 9 bases from J, leaving 26 bases between. The CDR3 has 16 residues. The CDR3 coding sequence is TGTGCCAGCAGACTTATTCCGGGACACCCCTTGGAGGCCCAGTACTTC. It codes for CASRLIPGHPLEAQYF.

This clonotype was detected ten times or more. V gene TRBV6-1 combines with J gene TRBJ1-5, with D tentatively TRBD1 (5 bases). The V and J ends lost 4 bases and 0 bases respectively, with 7 bases between them. This CDR3 has 14 residues. The germline CDR1 and CDR2 sequences are MNHNS and SASEGT. As DNA, the CDR3 is TGTGCCAGCAGTGGGGGGGTTAGCAATCAGCCCCAGCATTTT. Its translation is CASSGGVSNQPQHF.

The sample holds many counts of this clonotype. The J gene is TRBJ2-7, the V gene TRBV5-1; a weak D match, TRBD1 (6 bases). Germline CDR1 and CDR2: SGHRS and YFSETQ. Trimming left V 0 bases short and J 6 bases short, with 13 bases between. The CDR3 is 14 residues long. CDR3 DNA sequence: TGCGCCAGCAGCTTGGAATTTTCAGGGGCCGAGCAGTACTTC. This encodes CASSLEFSGAEQYF.